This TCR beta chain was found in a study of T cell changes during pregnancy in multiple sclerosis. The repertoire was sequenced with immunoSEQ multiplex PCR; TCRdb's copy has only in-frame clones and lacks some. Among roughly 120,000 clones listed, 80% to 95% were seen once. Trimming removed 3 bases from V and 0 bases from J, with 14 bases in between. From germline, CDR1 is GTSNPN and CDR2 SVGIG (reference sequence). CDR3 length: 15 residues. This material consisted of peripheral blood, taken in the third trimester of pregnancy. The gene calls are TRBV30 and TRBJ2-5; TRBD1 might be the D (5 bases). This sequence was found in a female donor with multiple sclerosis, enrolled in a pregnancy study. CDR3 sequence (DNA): TGTGCCTGGAGGCTTTTAGGGGCGTACCAAGAGACCCAGTACTTC. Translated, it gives CAWRLLGAYQETQYF.